The 26 T cell receptor beta chains below were found in one sample sequenced in a study of blood T cell repertoires in COVID-19. The protocol was immunoSEQ multiplex PCR, while the TCRdb copy is restricted to in-frame clones and leaves out a portion. Of 200,000 to 250,000 clones in the sample, around nine tenths are singletons; the top ten hold 14% to 15%. Sequenced input: PBMCs or T cells enriched from blood (not recorded which). These receptors all stem from a woman aged 50 to 60 with acute COVID-19.

V usage is TRBV27 and J usage is TRBJ2-7; D uncertain. The CDR3 has 12 residues. Germline CDR1 is MNHEY and CDR2 is SMNVEV (reference sequence). V lost 5 bases and J 2 bases, leaving 7 bases between the germline ends. This CDR3 is CASSPSAYEQYF. Here the CDR3 DNA reads TGTGCCAGCAGTCCCTCCGCCTACGAGCAGTACTTC.

The rearrangement joins TRBV6-6 to TRBJ1-1; 9 nucleotides align to TRBD1. The V and J ends lost 5 bases and 8 bases, in that order; junction bases with no gene match: 3. The CDR3 totals 12 residues. In germline, CDR1 is MNHNY, CDR2 SVGAGI (reference sequence). The CDR3: CASSDRGLEAFF. The CDR3 DNA sequence: TGTGCCAGCAGTGACAGGGGGTTGGAAGCTTTCTTT.

This chain uses TRBV5-6 with TRBJ2-3, with TRBD1 matching over 10 bases. CDR1 is SGHDT and CDR2 is YYEEEE in the germline V gene. Trimming took 4 bases from V and 3 from J; bases not matched to a gene: 11. The CDR3 is 17 residues long. The DNA for the CDR3 is TGTGCCAGCAGCCCTCCCCCGGGACAGGGGAGGACAGATACGCAGTATTTT. Encoded protein: CASSPPPGQGRTDTQYF.

This chain joins TRBV29-1 and TRBJ1-1, with 11 bases that match TRBD1. This CDR3 region has 14 residues. CDR1 and CDR2 from the germline V gene are SQVTM and ANQGSEA. V was pared by 5 bases and J by 5 bases, with 7 bases of the junction left unmatched. DNA for the CDR3: TGCAGCGTTTTTTCCGGGACAGGGGGAACTGAAGCTTTCTTT. The encoded protein is CSVFSGTGGTEAFF.

This sequence joins TRBV28 and TRBJ1-6; D remains unclear. The germline CDR1 and CDR2 sequences are MDHEN and SYDVKM. The CDR3 extends over 13 amino acids. V was trimmed by 2 bases and J by 6 bases, leaving 5 bases between them. DNA for the CDR3: TGTGCCAGCAGTTTAACAAGTAATTCACCCCTCCACTTT. Its protein product is CASSLTSNSPLHF.

This clone came up once. This chain uses TRBV7-2 with TRBJ2-2, with 10 positions matching TRBD2. The CDR3 totals 15 residues. Germline V lookup: CDR1 SGHTA, CDR2 FQGNSA. J gave up 7 bases and V 3 bases, and 5 bases lay outside the gene matches. The CDR3 region has the DNA TGTGCCAGCAGCTTTAAAGCGGGAGGGTTCGGGGAGCTGTTTTTT. Encoded protein: CASSFKAGGFGELFF.

V usage is TRBV6-5 and J usage is TRBJ1-2; TRBD1 agrees at 12 bases. Germline-derived CDR1 and CDR2 are MNHEY and SVGAGI. J gave up 6 bases and V 6 bases, and 5 bases lay outside the gene matches. This CDR3 has 14 amino acids. CDR3 in amino acids: CASRSGTGGNGYTF. CDR3 coding DNA: TGTGCCAGCAGGTCGGGGACAGGGGGCAATGGCTACACCTTC.

The chain is built from TRBV5-1 and TRBJ1-1; a possible D gene is TRBD1 (6 bases). CDR1 and CDR2 from the germline V gene are SGHRS and YFSETQ. The CDR3 is 14 amino acids. Trimming took 4 bases from V and 4 from J, leaving 14 bases between them. Here the CDR3 reads CASSVGRGGTEAFF. The CDR3 coding sequence is TGCGCCAGCAGCGTGGGCAGGGGTGGCACTGAAGCTTTCTTT.

CDR3 DNA: TGTGCCAGCTCATCCGCCCTTAGCGGGAAAATCGGAGATACGCAGTATTTT. Translating it yields CASSSALSGKIGDTQYF. This rearrangement joins TRBV18 to TRBJ2-3, with 8 bases aligning to TRBD2. Germline V gene lookup returns CDR1 KGHSH and CDR2 LQKENI. The J segment lost 5 bases and the V segment lost 5 bases, leaving 15 bases of the junction unmatched. This CDR3 has 17 amino acids. Drawing the rest from reference TRBV18 and TRBJ2-3, the complete variable domain is NAGVMQNPRHLVRRRGQEARLRCSPMKGHSHVYWYRQLPEEGLKFMVYLQKENIIDESGMPKERFSAEFPKEGPSILRIQQVVRGDSAAYFCASSSALSGKIGDTQYFGPGTRLTVL.

The V and J genes are TRBV29-1 and TRBJ2-3; no reliable D call. V was clipped by 6 bases and J by 3 bases, with 16 bases between them. The CDR3 contains 14 residues. Germline CDR1 SQVTM, CDR2 ANQGSEA. The CDR3 spells CSVLKAASTDTQYF. DNA for the CDR3: TGCAGCGTCCTTAAGGCGGCATCTACAGATACGCAGTATTTT.

The chain recombines TRBV18 with TRBJ2-2, with no clear D. The CDR3 loop spans 15 amino acids. Trimming removed 2 bases from V and 4 bases from J, with 11 bases in between. Germline assignment: CDR1 KGHSH and CDR2 LQKENI. The CDR3: CASSPITSGTGELFF. The DNA for the CDR3 is TGTGCCAGCTCACCAATTACGTCCGGCACCGGGGAGCTGTTTTTT.

The V and J genes are TRBV24-1 and TRBJ1-1, with D possibly TRBD1 on 5 matching bases. This CDR3 is built from 14 residues. The V gene's germline CDR1 is KGHDR and CDR2 SFDVKD. Trimming removed 7 bases at V and 0 bases at J, with 11 bases between. The CDR3 protein is CATRSDSLNTEAFF. In nucleotides, the CDR3 is TGTGCCACCAGGTCAGACAGTTTGAACACTGAAGCTTTCTTT.

The chain links TRBV11-3 to TRBJ2-7, with TRBD2 matching 7 bases. CDR1 is SGHNT and CDR2 is YENEEA in the germline V gene. CDR3 length: 14 residues. After removal of 6 bases from V and 0 bases from J, the junction contained 5 bases not matched to a gene. The CDR3 nucleotides read TGTGCCAGCAGGTGGCTAGCGGACTCCTACGAGCAGTACTTC. This encodes CASRWLADSYEQYF.

The chain carries TRBV27 and TRBJ1-6; tentatively, D is TRBD1 (5 bases). This CDR3 spans 17 amino acids. Germline V gives CDR1 MNHEY, CDR2 SMNVEV (reference sequence). Deletions cut 5 bases from V and 0 bases from J, with 14 bases between. CDR3 region: CASSLTGASSYNSPLHF. CDR3 in DNA: TGTGCCAGCAGTCTCACAGGAGCGAGCTCCTATAATTCACCCCTCCACTTT.

V and J are TRBV7-2 and TRBJ2-3, with D uncertain. Germline loops: CDR1 SGHTA, CDR2 FQGNSA. This CDR3 has 15 amino acids. V gave up 4 bases and J gave up 0 bases, with 11 bases separating them. CDR3 nucleotide sequence: TGTGCCAGCAGCTCTACGTCCCCGAGCACAGATACGCAGTATTTT. This sequence encodes CASSSTSPSTDTQYF.

The chain couples TRBV29-1 to TRBJ1-2; D might be TRBD1 (6 bases). Germline V CDR1 and CDR2: SQVTM, ANQGSEA. Trimming stripped 5 bases from V and 4 bases from J, with 14 bases between. This CDR3 has 13 residues. The CDR3 protein is CSVLAGEGYGYTF. In nucleotides, the CDR3 is TGCAGCGTTCTGGCAGGGGAGGGCTATGGCTACACCTTC.

The genes are TRBV19 and TRBJ2-1, with 11 bases identical to TRBD2. The germline V gene has CDR1 LNHDA and CDR2 SQIVND (reference sequence). The CDR3 length is 15 residues. With V trimmed by 4 bases and J by 4 bases, 3 bases remained unmatched. In nucleotides, the CDR3 is TGTGCCAGTAGTACCGGGACTAGCGGATACAATGAGCAGTTCTTC. It specifies CASSTGTSGYNEQFF.

This chain joins TRBV4-1 and TRBJ2-7; D is perhaps TRBD2 (6 bases). Germline CDR1 is MGHRA and CDR2 is YSYEKL. The CDR3 contains 15 residues. Trimming took 5 bases from V and 2 from J, leaving 16 bases between them. This CDR3 is CASSVGQGGAYEQYF. DNA for the CDR3: TGCGCCAGCAGCGTAGGTCAGGGCGGGGCCTACGAGCAGTACTTC.

This chain uses TRBV9 with TRBJ2-1; 12 bases are shared with TRBD2. V lost 4 bases, J lost 10 bases, and 12 bases stayed unmatched. CDR1 and CDR2 from the germline V gene are SGDLS and YYNGEE. This CDR3 is built from 16 residues. CDR3 loop: CASSRPGLAGVGEQFF. The CDR3 nucleotides are TGTGCCAGCAGCAGGCCGGGACTAGCGGGTGTGGGGGAGCAGTTCTTC.

The chain is built from TRBV9 and TRBJ1-4, with 8 bases fitting TRBD1. The CDR3 spans 16 residues. Germline lookup yields CDR1 SGDLS and CDR2 YYNGEE. J gave up 0 bases and V 4 bases, and 5 bases lay outside the gene matches. This chain's CDR3 is CASSIGTGATNEKLFF. The CDR3 nucleotides read TGTGCCAGCAGCATCGGGACAGGAGCAACTAATGAAAAACTGTTTTTT.

This clone turned up a few times. For the CDR3, the DNA is TGTGCCAGCAGTTTTACCGCTAGTGTCTACTACGAGCAGTACTTC. Protein sequence: CASSFTASVYYEQYF. The V gene is TRBV28, the J gene TRBJ2-7; no reliable D call. This CDR3 spans 15 amino acids. CDR1 is MDHEN, CDR2 SYDVKM, per germline. V was shortened by 3 bases and J by 3 bases, with 15 bases between the two germline ends.

This chain joins TRBV5-4 and TRBJ1-6, with 7 bases fitting TRBD1. Germline-derived CDR1 and CDR2 are SGHNT and YYREEE (reference sequence). Trimming cost V 2 bases and J 12 bases; bases outside gene matches: 14. The length of the CDR3 is 16 residues. CDR3 nucleotides: TGTGCCAGCAGCTTTGAGACAGGGATCTCCCAGGGACCCCTCCACTTT. It translates to CASSFETGISQGPLHF.

CDR3 nucleotides: TGTGCCAGCAGCACAAACAACTACGAGCAGTACTTC. Its protein is CASSTNNYEQYF. V gene TRBV5-8 combines with J gene TRBJ2-7, with no clear D. CDR1 is SGHTS, CDR2 YDEGEE, per germline. The CDR3 runs 12 residues. V was pared by 4 bases and J by 3 bases, with 8 bases between.

V usage is TRBV5-1 and J usage is TRBJ2-1; D uncertain. Germline loops: CDR1 SGHRS, CDR2 YFSETQ. Trimming stripped 0 bases from V and 10 bases from J, with 5 bases between. The CDR3 consists of 11 residues. DNA of the CDR3: TGCGCCAGCAGCTTGGCCCTAGAGCAGTTCTTC. Amino acids: CASSLALEQFF. Variable domain in full (rest from reference TRBV5-1 and TRBJ2-1): KAGVTQTPRYLIKTRGQQVTLSCSPISGHRSVSWYQQTPGQGLQFLFEYFSETQRNKGNFPGRFSGRQFSNSRSEMNVSTLELGDSALYLCASSLALEQFFGPGTRLTVL.

The J gene is TRBJ2-7, the V gene TRBV27; 7 bases agree with TRBD2. The CDR3 loop spans 13 amino acids. Germline CDR1 MNHEY, CDR2 SMNVEV (reference sequence). The V gene end was trimmed by 3 bases and the J gene end by 7 bases; junction bases not matched to a gene: 6. In DNA, the CDR3 is TGTGCCAGCAGTTTTGGGCGGGAGTGGGAGCAGTACTTC. It codes for CASSFGREWEQYF.

J is TRBJ2-6 and V is TRBV11-2, with 9 bases aligning to TRBD1. Per germline, CDR1 SGHAT and CDR2 FQNNGV. The J segment lost 2 bases and the V segment lost 4 bases, leaving 9 bases of the junction unmatched. This CDR3 comprises 18 residues. The CDR3 sequence is CASSSQGAVRAGANVLTF. The CDR3 coding sequence is TGTGCCAGCAGCTCACAGGGGGCGGTCAGGGCTGGGGCCAACGTCCTGACTTTC.